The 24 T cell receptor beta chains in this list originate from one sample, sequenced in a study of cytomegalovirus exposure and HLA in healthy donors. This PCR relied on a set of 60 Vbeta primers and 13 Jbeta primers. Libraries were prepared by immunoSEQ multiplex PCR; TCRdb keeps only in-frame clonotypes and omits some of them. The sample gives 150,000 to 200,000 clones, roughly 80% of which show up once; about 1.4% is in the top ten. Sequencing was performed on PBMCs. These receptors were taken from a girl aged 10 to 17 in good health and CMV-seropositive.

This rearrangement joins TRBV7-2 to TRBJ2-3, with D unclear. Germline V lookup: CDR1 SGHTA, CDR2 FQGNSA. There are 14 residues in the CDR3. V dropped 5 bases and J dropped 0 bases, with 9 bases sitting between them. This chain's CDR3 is CASSLLQSTDTQYF. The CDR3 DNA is TGTGCCAGCAGCCTACTCCAAAGCACAGATACGCAGTATTTT.

The CDR3 spells CASADREDAELFF. The CDR3 coding sequence is TGCGCCAGCGCTGACAGGGAGGACGCGGAGCTGTTTTTT. V is TRBV5-1 and J is TRBJ2-2, with TRBD1 as a possible D gene (7 bases). V gave up 7 bases and J gave up 10 bases, with 17 bases separating them. The CDR3 is made up of 13 amino acids. Germline V CDR1 and CDR2: SGHRS, YFSETQ.

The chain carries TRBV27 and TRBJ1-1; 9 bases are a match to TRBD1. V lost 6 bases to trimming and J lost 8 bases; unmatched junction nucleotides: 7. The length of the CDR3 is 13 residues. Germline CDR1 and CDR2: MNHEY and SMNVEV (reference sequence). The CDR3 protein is CASSGTGLSEAFF. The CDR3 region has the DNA TGTGCCAGCAGCGGGACAGGGCTATCGGAAGCTTTCTTT.

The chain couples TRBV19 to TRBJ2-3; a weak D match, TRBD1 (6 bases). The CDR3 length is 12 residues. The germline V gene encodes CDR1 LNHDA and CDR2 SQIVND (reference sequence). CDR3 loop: CAAGARGDTQYF. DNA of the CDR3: TGTGCTGCAGGGGCGAGAGGAGATACGCAGTATTTT.

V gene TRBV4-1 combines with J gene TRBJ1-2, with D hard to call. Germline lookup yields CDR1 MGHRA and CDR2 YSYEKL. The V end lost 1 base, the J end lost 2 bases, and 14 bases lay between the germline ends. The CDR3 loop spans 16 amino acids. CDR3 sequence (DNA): TGCGCCAGCAGCCAAGCCGTCCGGGAGTTCAACTATGGCTACACCTTC. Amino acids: CASSQAVREFNYGYTF.

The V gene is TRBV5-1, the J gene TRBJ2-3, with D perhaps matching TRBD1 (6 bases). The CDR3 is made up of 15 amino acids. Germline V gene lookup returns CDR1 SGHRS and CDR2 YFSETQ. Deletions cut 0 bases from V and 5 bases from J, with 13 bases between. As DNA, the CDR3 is TGCGCCAGCAGCTTGGTTGGCAGGGGAGAAGATACGCAGTATTTT. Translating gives CASSLVGRGEDTQYF. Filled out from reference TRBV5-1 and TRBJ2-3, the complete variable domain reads KAGVTQTPRYLIKTRGQQVTLSCSPISGHRSVSWYQQTPGQGLQFLFEYFSETQRNKGNFPGRFSGRQFSNSRSEMNVSTLELGDSALYLCASSLVGRGEDTQYFGPGTRLTVL.

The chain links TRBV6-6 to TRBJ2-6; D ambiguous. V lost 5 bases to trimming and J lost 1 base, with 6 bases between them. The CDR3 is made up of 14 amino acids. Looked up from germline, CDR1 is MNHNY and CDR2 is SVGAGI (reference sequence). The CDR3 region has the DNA TGTGCCAGCAGTCAGTCGTCTGGGGCCAACGTCCTGACTTTC. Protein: CASSQSSGANVLTF.

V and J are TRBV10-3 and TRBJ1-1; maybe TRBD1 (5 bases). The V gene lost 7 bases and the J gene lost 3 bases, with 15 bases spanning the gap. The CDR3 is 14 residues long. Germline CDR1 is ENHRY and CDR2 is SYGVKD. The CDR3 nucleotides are TGTGCCATCAATTCCGCAGGGAGGGACACTGAAGCTTTCTTT. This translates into CAINSAGRDTEAFF.

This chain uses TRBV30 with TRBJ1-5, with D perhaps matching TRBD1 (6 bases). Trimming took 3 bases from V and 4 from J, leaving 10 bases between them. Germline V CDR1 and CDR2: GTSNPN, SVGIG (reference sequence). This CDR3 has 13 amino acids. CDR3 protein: CAWSIDRNQPQHF. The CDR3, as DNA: TGTGCCTGGAGCATAGACAGGAATCAGCCCCAGCATTTT.

The CDR3 region is CASTGPGQPNYGYTF. The CDR3 DNA follows: TGTGCCAGCACTGGACCGGGACAGCCTAACTATGGCTACACCTTC. The gene calls are TRBV25-1 and TRBJ1-2, with 7 nucleotides matching TRBD1. The germline V gene has CDR1 MGHDK and CDR2 SYGVNS. Trimming took 7 bases from V and 0 from J; bases not matched to a gene: 8. The CDR3 has 15 amino acids.

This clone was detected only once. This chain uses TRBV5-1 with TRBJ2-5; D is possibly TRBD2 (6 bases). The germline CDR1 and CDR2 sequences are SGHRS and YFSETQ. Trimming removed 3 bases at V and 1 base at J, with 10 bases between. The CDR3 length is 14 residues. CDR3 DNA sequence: TGCGCCAGCAGCTGGGGGGTAAGCCAAGAGACCCAGTACTTC. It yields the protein CASSWGVSQETQYF.

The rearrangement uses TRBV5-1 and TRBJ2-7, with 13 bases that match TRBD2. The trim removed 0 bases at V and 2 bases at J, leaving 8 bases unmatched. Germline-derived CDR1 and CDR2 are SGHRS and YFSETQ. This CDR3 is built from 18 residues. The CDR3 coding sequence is TGCGCCAGCAGCTTGGCCCCGGGACTAGCGGGGACCCCCTACGAGCAGTACTTC. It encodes CASSLAPGLAGTPYEQYF.

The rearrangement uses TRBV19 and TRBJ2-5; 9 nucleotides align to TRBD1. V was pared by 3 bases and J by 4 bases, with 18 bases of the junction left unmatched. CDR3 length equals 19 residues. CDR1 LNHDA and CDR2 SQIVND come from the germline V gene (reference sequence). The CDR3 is CASSMGFRDWTGEGETQYF. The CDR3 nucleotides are TGTGCCAGTAGTATGGGATTTAGGGACTGGACAGGGGAGGGAGAGACCCAGTACTTC.

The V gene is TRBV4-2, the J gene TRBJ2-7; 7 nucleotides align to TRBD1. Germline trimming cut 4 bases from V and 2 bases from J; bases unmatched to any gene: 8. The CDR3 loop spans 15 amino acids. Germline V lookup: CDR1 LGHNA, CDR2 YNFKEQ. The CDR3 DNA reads TGTGCCAGCAGCCCGTCAGACAGGGCAGCCTACGAGCAGTACTTC. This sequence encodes CASSPSDRAAYEQYF.

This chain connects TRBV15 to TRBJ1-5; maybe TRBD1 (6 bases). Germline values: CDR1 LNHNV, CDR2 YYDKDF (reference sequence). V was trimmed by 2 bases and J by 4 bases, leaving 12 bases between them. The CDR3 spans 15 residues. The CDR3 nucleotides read TGTGCCACCAGCAGAACAGGGTTAAGGAATCAGCCCCAGCATTTT. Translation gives CATSRTGLRNQPQHF.

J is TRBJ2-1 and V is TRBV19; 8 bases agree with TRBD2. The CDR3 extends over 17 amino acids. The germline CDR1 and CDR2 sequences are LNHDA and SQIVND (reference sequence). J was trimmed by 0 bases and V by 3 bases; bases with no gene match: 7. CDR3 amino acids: CASSIPQLADSYNEQFF. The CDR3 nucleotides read TGTGCCAGTAGTATCCCCCAACTAGCGGACTCCTACAATGAGCAGTTCTTC.

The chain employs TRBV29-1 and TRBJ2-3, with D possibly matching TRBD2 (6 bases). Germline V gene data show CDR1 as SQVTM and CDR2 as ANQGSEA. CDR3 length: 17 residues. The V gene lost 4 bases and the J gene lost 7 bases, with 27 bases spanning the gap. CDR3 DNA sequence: TGCAGCGTTGGGGCCTTGGAGGGCTCAGTCCCGGATCATACGCAGTATTTT. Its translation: CSVGALEGSVPDHTQYF.

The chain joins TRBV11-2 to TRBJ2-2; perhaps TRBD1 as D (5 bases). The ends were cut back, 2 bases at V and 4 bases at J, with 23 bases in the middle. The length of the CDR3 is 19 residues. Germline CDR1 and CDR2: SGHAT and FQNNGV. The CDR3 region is CASSLTPLLQESFTGELFF. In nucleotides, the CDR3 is TGTGCCAGCAGCTTAACCCCGTTGCTACAGGAATCGTTCACCGGGGAGCTGTTTTTT.

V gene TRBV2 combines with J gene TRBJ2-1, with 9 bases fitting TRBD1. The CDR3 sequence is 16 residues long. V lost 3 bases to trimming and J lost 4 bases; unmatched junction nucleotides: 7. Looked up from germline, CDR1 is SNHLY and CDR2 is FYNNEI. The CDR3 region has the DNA TGTGCCAGCAGTGATCCGGACAGGGGTCCTTACAATGAGCAGTTCTTC. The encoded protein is CASSDPDRGPYNEQFF.

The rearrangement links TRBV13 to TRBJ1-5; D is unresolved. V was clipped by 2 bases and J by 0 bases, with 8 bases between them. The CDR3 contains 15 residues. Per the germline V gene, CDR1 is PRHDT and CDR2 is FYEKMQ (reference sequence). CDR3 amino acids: CASSLSRYSNQPQHF. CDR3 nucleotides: TGTGCCAGCAGCTTAAGCAGGTATAGCAATCAGCCCCAGCATTTT.

The DNA of the CDR3 is TGTGCCAGCACCCTGGCTTGGGGCTACACCTTC. It translates to CASTLAWGYTF. The rearrangement links TRBV5-8 to TRBJ1-2; D not certain. V shed 6 bases and J shed 8 bases, with 11 bases lying between them. The germline V gene has CDR1 SGHTS and CDR2 YDEGEE. The CDR3 totals 11 residues.

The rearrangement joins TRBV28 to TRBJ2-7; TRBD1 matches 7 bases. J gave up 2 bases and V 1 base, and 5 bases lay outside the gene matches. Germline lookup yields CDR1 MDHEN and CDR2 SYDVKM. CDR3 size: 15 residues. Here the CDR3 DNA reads TGTGCCAGCAGTTTATTTACGACAGGGCCCTACGAGCAGTACTTC. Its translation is CASSLFTTGPYEQYF.

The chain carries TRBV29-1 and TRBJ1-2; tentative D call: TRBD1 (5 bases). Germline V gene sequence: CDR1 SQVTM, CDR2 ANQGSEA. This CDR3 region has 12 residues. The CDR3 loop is CSDSTPMGGYTF. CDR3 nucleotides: TGCAGTGACAGCACGCCAATGGGGGGCTACACCTTC.

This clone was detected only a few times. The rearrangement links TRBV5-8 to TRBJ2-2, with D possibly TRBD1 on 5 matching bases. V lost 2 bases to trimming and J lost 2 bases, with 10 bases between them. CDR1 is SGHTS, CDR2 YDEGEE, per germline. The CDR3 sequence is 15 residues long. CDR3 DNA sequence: TGTGCCAGCAGCTTTAGGGGTCGAAACACCGGGGAGCTGTTTTTT. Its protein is CASSFRGRNTGELFF. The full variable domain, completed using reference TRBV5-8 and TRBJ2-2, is EAGVTQSPTHLIKTRGQQATLRCSPISGHTSVYWYQQALGLGLQFLLWYDEGEERNRGNFPPRFSGRQFPNYSSELNVNALELEDSALYLCASSFRGRNTGELFFGEGSRLTVL.